This T cell receptor beta chain is from a study of CD8 T cells in ankylosing spondylitis. TCR beta libraries were made by quantitative 5'-RACE with molecular barcodes. TCRdb used MiXCR to reprocess the 5' RACE reads, holding one entry per CDR3 protein. The sample carries hundreds of thousands of distinct CDR3 sequences, 20% to 30% recorded once. The study's findings and limits: One TCR beta motif, made up of under ten highly homologous variants, appeared characteristic of ankylosing spondylitis blood. Disease-associated clones were reportedly significantly overrepresented in matched ankylosing spondylitis synovial fluid.

This clonotype was seen ten or more times. Its antigen is currently unknown. The V end lost 6 bases, the J end lost 2 bases, and 12 bases lay between the germline ends. The CDR3 contains 14 residues. Germline CDR1 is WNHNN and CDR2 is SYGVQD (reference sequence). The sequence was collected from a male donor with ankylosing spondylitis or in good health (not recorded which). Sequenced input: blood, either unsorted or a sorted T cell fraction (not recorded which). This sequence joins TRBV10-1 and TRBJ2-3; D is unresolved. CDR3 coding DNA: TGCGCCAGCAGCCCTCTTGCATTCACAGATACGCAGTATTTT. Protein sequence: CASSPLAFTDTQYF.